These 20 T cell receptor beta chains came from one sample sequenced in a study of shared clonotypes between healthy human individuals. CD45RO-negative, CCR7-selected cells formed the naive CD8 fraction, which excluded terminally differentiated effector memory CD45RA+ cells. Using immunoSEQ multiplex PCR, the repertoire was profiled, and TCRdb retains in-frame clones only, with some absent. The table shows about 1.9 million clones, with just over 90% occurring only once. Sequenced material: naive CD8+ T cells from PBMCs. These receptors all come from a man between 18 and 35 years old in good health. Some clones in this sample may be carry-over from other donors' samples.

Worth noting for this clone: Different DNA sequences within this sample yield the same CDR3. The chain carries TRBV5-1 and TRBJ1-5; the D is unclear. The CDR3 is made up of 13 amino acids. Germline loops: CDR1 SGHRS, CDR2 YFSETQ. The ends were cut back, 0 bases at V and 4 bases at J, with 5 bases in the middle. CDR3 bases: TGCGCCAGCAGCTTGGACACAAATCAGCCCCAGCATTTT. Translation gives CASSLDTNQPQHF.

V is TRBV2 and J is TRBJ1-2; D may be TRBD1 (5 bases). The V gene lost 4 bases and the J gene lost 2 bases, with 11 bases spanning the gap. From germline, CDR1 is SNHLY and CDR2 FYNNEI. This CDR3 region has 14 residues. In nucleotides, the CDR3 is TGTGCCAGCAGTGCGAAAGGGGACAACTATGGCTACACCTTC. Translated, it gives CASSAKGDNYGYTF.

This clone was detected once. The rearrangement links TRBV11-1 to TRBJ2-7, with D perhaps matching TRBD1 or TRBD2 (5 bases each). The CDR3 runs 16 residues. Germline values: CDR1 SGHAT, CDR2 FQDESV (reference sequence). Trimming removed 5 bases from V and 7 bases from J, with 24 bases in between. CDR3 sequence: CASSRFVPGRRGEQYF. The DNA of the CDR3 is TGTGCCAGCAGCAGATTCGTACCGGGACGGCGAGGGGAGCAGTACTTC.

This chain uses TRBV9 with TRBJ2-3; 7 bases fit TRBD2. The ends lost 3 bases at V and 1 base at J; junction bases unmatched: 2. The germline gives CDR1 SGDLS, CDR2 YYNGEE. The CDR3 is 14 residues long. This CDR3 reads CASSGSGRTDTQYF. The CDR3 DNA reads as TGTGCCAGCAGCGGTAGCGGGCGCACAGATACGCAGTATTTT. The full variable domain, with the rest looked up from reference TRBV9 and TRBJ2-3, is DSGVTQTPKHLITATGQRVTLRCSPRSGDLSVYWYQQSLDQGLQFLIQYYNGEERAKGNILERFSAQQFPDLHSELNLSSLELGDSALYFCASSGSGRTDTQYFGPGTRLTVL.

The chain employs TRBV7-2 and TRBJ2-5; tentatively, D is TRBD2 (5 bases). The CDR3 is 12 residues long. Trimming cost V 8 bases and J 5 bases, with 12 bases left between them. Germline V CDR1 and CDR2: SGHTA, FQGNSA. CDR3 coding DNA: TGTGCCAGCCGGCGGCGAGGGGAGACCCAGTACTTC. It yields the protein CASRRRGETQYF.

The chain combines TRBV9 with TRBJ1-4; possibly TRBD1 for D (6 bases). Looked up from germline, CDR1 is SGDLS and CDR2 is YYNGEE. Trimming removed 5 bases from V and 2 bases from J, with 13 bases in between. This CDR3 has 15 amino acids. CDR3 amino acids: CASSGTGWTNEKLFF. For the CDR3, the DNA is TGTGCCAGCAGTGGTACAGGGTGGACTAATGAAAAACTGTTTTTT. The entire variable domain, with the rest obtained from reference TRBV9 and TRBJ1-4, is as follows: DSGVTQTPKHLITATGQRVTLRCSPRSGDLSVYWYQQSLDQGLQFLIQYYNGEERAKGNILERFSAQQFPDLHSELNLSSLELGDSALYFCASSGTGWTNEKLFFGSGTQLSVL.

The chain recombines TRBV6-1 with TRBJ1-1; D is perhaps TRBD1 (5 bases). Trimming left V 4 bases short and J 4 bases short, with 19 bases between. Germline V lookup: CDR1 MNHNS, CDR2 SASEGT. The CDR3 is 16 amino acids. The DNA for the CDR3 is TGTGCCAGCAGTGGAATGGGATCTAGCAGGGCCACTGAAGCTTTCTTT. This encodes CASSGMGSSRATEAFF.

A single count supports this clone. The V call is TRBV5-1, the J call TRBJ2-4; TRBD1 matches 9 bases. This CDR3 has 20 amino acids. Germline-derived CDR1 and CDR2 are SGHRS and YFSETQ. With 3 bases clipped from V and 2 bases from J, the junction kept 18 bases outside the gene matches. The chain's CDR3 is CASSSPPKSDRGAPKNIQYF. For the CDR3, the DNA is TGCGCCAGCAGCTCTCCACCCAAATCTGACAGGGGGGCCCCCAAAAACATTCAGTACTTC.

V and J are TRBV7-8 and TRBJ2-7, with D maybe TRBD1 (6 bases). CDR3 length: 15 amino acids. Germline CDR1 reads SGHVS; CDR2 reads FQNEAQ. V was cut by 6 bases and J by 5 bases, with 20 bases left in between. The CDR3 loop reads CASRFSGTSSDEQYF. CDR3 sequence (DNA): TGTGCCAGCAGGTTTTCCGGGACAAGTAGCGACGAGCAGTACTTC.

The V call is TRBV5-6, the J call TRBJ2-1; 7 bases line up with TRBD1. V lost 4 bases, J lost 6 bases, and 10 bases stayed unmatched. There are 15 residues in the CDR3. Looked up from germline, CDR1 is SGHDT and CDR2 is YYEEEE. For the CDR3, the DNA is TGTGCCAGCAGCCCAGACAGGGCTAGCCCCAATGAGCAGTTCTTC. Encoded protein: CASSPDRASPNEQFF.

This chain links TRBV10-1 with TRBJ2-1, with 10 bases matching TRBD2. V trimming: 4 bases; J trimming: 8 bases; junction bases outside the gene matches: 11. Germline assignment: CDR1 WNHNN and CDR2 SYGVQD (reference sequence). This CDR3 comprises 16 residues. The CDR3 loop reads CASSGKASGRVDEQFF. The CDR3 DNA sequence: TGCGCCAGCAGTGGAAAAGCTAGCGGGAGAGTCGATGAGCAGTTCTTC.

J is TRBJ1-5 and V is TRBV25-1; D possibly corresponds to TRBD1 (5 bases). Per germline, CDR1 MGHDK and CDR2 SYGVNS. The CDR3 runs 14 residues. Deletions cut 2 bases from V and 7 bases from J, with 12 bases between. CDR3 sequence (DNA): TGTGCCAGCAGTGAACCGGGGGAGCAACAGCCCCAGCATTTT. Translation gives CASSEPGEQQPQHF.

As DNA, the CDR3 is TGTGCCATCAGTGTGGGTAGCGTCACCGGGGAGCTGTTTTTT. It encodes CAISVGSVTGELFF. V usage is TRBV10-3 and J usage is TRBJ2-2; perhaps TRBD2 as D (5 bases). The CDR3 spans 14 residues. The germline V gene encodes CDR1 ENHRY and CDR2 SYGVKD. Trimming removed 4 bases from V and 4 bases from J, with 10 bases in between.

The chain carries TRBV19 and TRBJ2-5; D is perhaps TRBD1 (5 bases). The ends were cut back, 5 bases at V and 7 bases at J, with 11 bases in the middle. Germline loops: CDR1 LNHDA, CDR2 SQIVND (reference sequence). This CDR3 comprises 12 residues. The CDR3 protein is CASSHLRGTQYF. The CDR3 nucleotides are TGTGCCAGTAGTCATCTTAGGGGGACCCAGTACTTC.

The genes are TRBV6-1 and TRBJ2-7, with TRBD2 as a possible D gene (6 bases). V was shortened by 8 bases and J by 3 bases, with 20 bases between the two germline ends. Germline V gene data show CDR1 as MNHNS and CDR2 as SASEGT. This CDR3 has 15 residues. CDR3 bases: TGTGCCAGCCCCTCGGCGGGACTCCCCTTCTACGAGCAGTACTTC. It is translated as CASPSAGLPFYEQYF.

CDR3 in amino acids: CASSAARTEYNEQFF. The DNA for the CDR3 is TGTGCCAGCAGCGCTGCCCGGACAGAATACAATGAGCAGTTCTTC. This chain uses TRBV7-9 with TRBJ2-1, with D tentatively TRBD1 (6 bases). Germline-derived CDR1 and CDR2 are SEHNR and FQNEAQ (reference sequence). Trimming removed 5 bases from V and 4 bases from J, with 15 bases in between. The CDR3 is made up of 15 amino acids.

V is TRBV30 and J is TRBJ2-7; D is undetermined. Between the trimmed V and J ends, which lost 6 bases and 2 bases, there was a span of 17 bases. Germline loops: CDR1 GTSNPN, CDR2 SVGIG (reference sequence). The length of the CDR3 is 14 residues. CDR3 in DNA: TGTGCCTGCGAGGAGACGCTCGGCGCCTACGAGCAGTACTTC. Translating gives CACEETLGAYEQYF.

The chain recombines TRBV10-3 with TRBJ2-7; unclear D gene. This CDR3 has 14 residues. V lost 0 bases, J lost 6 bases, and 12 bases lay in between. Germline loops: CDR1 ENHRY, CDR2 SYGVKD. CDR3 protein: CAISESSLRPEQYF. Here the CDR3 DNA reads TGTGCCATCAGTGAGTCGAGTCTCCGACCCGAGCAGTACTTC.

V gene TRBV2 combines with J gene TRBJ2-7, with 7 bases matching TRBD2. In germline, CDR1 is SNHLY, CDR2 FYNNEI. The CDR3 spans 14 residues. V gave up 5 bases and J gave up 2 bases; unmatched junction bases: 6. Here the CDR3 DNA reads TGTGCCAGCAGTCCATGGGGGGGAGCCTACGAGCAGTACTTC. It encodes CASSPWGGAYEQYF.

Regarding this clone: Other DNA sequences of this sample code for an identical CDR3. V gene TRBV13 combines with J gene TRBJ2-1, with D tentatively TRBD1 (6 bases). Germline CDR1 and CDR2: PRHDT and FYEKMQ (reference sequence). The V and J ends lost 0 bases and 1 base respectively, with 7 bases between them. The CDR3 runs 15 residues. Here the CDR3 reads CASSLGGGSYNEQFF. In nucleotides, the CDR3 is TGTGCCAGCAGCTTAGGAGGGGGATCCTACAATGAGCAGTTCTTC. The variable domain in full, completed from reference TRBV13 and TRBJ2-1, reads AAGVIQSPRHLIKEKRETATLKCYPIPRHDTVYWYQQGPGQDPQFLISFYEKMQSDKGSIPDRFSAQQFSDYHSELNMSSLELGDSALYFCASSLGGGSYNEQFFGPGTRLTVL.